This T cell receptor beta chain originates from a study of cytomegalovirus exposure and HLA in healthy donors. Overall study: There were under 130 million unique TCR beta sequences, drawn from roughly 200 million T cells, in an earlier analysis.

This clone was recorded once. Its specificity is unknown. The V gene's germline CDR1 is MDHEN and CDR2 SYDVKM. The CDR3 has 15 residues. V was shortened by 5 bases and J by 3 bases, with 13 bases between the two germline ends. Amplification used 60 Vbeta primers and 13 Jbeta primers. Profiling relied on immunoSEQ multiplex PCR, and the TCRdb table lists in-frame clones only, not all of them. Counted here are about 170,000 clones, more than 65% occurring once; the ten biggest clones make up approximately 1.6%. Points from the study as a whole: The dataset shows that most TCR sequences were rare, while some public TCRs occurred in many donors. Listed as cytomegalovirus-associated were 170 or so TCR beta chains.

The specimen sequenced was PBMCs. This chain links TRBV28 with TRBJ1-4; TRBD1 might be the D (6 bases). The sequence was obtained from a male donor in good health and CMV-seronegative. In DNA form, the CDR3 reads TGTGCCAGCAGTGGAACAGGGACGGCTAATGAAAAACTGTTTTTT. Encoded protein: CASSGTGTANEKLFF.